This T cell receptor beta chain was identified in a study of cytomegalovirus exposure and HLA in healthy donors. In the case of this clone: Its target is not known.

The CDR3 extends over 16 amino acids. CDR1 SGDLS and CDR2 YYNGEE come from the germline V gene. Trimming removed 1 base from V and 0 bases from J, with 11 bases in between. PCR employed 60 Vbeta and 13 Jbeta primers. Assay: immunoSEQ multiplex PCR; the TCRdb copy retains only in-frame clones and omits some. Of around 190,000 clones listed, around 80% are singletons. General study findings and limits: Follow-up analysis found HLA locus-dependent TCR association rates, highest for DRB1 and lowest for HLA-C. Within a later analysis, the majority of CMV-associated TCR beta chains appeared HLA-restricted.

The rearrangement links TRBV9 to TRBJ2-1; a possible D gene is TRBD2 (5 bases). The clonotype comes from a woman aged 35 to 49 in good health and CMV-seronegative. Material for sequencing was PBMCs. The CDR3 DNA sequence: TGTGCCAGCAGCGTAACGGCGGAGGTCTCCTACAATGAGCAGTTCTTC. It translates to CASSVTAEVSYNEQFF.